Each of the 20 T cell receptor beta chains below was sequenced from the same sample in a study of shared clonotypes between healthy human individuals. Assay used: immunoSEQ multiplex PCR; TCRdb lists only in-frame clones, some missing. This repertoire shows 550,000 to 750,000 clones, about 91% found once; its top ten account for nearly 25%. Naive CD8 cells lacked CD45RO and underwent positive selection for CCR7, leaving out terminally differentiated effector memory CD45RA+ cells. The sequencing input was naive CD8+ T cells sorted from blood. These receptors all stem from a man aged 25 to 40 in good health.

This chain links TRBV4-3 with TRBJ1-4; 8 nucleotides match TRBD1. The V gene's germline CDR1 is LGHNA and CDR2 YSLEER. The CDR3 contains 14 residues. J gave up 11 bases and V 4 bases, and 9 bases lay outside the gene matches. This CDR3 is CASSLGTGGYKLFF. The CDR3 region has the DNA TGCGCCAGCAGCCTCGGGACAGGAGGGTACAAACTGTTTTTT.

Of note for this clone: The same CDR3 arises from other DNA sequences in this sample as well. The rearrangement uses TRBV27 and TRBJ2-7, with D unresolved. The germline V gene encodes CDR1 MNHEY and CDR2 SMNVEV (reference sequence). The CDR3 covers 13 residues. Trimming cost V 5 bases and J 0 bases, with 8 bases left between them. The CDR3 DNA reads as TGTGCCAGCAGTCGTGGAAGCTCCTACGAGCAGTACTTC. The encoded protein is CASSRGSSYEQYF.

The chain couples TRBV6-6 to TRBJ2-2; 7 nucleotides line up with TRBD1. Germline V gives CDR1 MNHNY, CDR2 SVGAGI (reference sequence). Trimming took 6 bases from V and 1 from J; bases not matched to a gene: 5. The CDR3 is 15 amino acids. The CDR3 loop reads CASRSGTENTGELFF. In DNA form, the CDR3 reads TGTGCCAGCAGATCCGGGACAGAGAACACCGGGGAGCTGTTTTTT.

J is TRBJ2-3 and V is TRBV27, with a tentative D call TRBD2 (6 bases). The CDR3 loop spans 16 amino acids. V was trimmed by 5 bases and J by 2 bases, leaving 17 bases between them. Germline V gene sequence: CDR1 MNHEY, CDR2 SMNVEV (reference sequence). CDR3: CASSTWTTLTTDTQYF. The CDR3 region has the DNA TGTGCCAGCAGTACTTGGACTACGCTTACCACAGATACGCAGTATTTT.

V usage is TRBV4-1 and J usage is TRBJ2-1, with 8 bases aligning to TRBD2. CDR1 is MGHRA and CDR2 is YSYEKL in the germline V gene. V trimming: 1 base; J trimming: 4 bases; junction bases outside the gene matches: 6. There are 16 residues in the CDR3. In DNA, the CDR3 is TGCGCCAGCAGCCAAGTAGAACTAGCGGAATACAATGAGCAGTTCTTC. Residues: CASSQVELAEYNEQFF.

The rearrangement joins TRBV19 to TRBJ1-1, with 10 bases fitting TRBD1. The CDR3 runs 15 residues. V lost 3 bases and J lost 7; bases outside the gene matches: 8. In germline, CDR1 is LNHDA, CDR2 SQIVND (reference sequence). The CDR3 DNA reads as TGTGCCAGTAGTATTTCCACGACAGGGGGCATTGAAGCTTTCTTT. This sequence encodes CASSISTTGGIEAFF.

The genes are TRBV30 and TRBJ2-7; TRBD2 matches at 7 bases. Germline assignment: CDR1 GTSNPN and CDR2 SVGIG (reference sequence). Trimming cost V 4 bases and J 6 bases; bases outside gene matches: 18. The CDR3 extends over 16 amino acids. Written as DNA, the CDR3 is TGTGCCTGGACTGGCCGAACCTCCGGGACTACTTCCGAGCAGTACTTC. Its translation is CAWTGRTSGTTSEQYF.

A single count supports this clone. The chain couples TRBV9 to TRBJ2-5; D perhaps matches TRBD1 (5 bases). The germline V gene has CDR1 SGDLS and CDR2 YYNGEE. V lost 4 bases and J lost 5, with 15 bases in between. The CDR3 is 14 residues long. The CDR3 sequence is CASSTGRLAETQYF. The DNA for the CDR3 is TGTGCCAGCAGCACAGGCAGGCTCGCGGAGACCCAGTACTTC.

The chain recombines TRBV29-1 with TRBJ1-2, with TRBD1 as a possible D gene (6 bases). V gave up 5 bases and J gave up 2 bases, with 9 bases separating them. CDR3 length equals 12 residues. CDR1 and CDR2 from the germline V gene are SQVTM and ANQGSEA. The CDR3, as DNA: TGCAGCGTTCGGACAGCAAACTATGGCTACACCTTC. Translated, it gives CSVRTANYGYTF.

This chain links TRBV29-1 with TRBJ1-3; maybe TRBD1 (5 bases). Per germline, CDR1 SQVTM and CDR2 ANQGSEA. The CDR3 contains 14 residues. V gave up 4 bases and J gave up 8 bases, with 18 bases separating them. The chain's CDR3 is CSVGALQAEYTIYF. The CDR3 DNA reads TGCAGCGTTGGGGCCTTACAGGCGGAATACACCATATATTTT.

This chain links TRBV28 with TRBJ2-7; 8 bases agree with TRBD1. V was pared by 1 base and J by 3 bases, with 5 bases of the junction left unmatched. CDR3 length equals 15 residues. From germline, CDR1 is MDHEN and CDR2 SYDVKM. The CDR3 spells CASSLSAGGSYEQYF. CDR3 sequence (DNA): TGTGCCAGCAGTTTATCTGCAGGGGGCAGCTACGAGCAGTACTTC.

CDR3 protein: CASSPGLGMGEQYF. CDR3 bases: TGTGCCAGCAGCCCCGGGCTGGGAATGGGCGAGCAGTACTTC. The rearrangement uses TRBV7-9 and TRBJ2-7, with D unresolved. The germline V gene has CDR1 SEHNR and CDR2 FQNEAQ (reference sequence). This CDR3 has 14 residues. V shed 5 bases and J shed 6 bases, with 17 bases lying between them.

The rearrangement joins TRBV5-1 to TRBJ2-2; 7 positions match TRBD1. CDR1 is SGHRS and CDR2 is YFSETQ in the germline V gene. The J segment lost 4 bases and the V segment lost 0 bases, leaving 6 bases of the junction unmatched. The CDR3 covers 16 residues. CDR3: CASSLEATGSTGELFF. The CDR3 DNA reads as TGCGCCAGCAGCTTGGAGGCGACAGGGTCCACCGGGGAGCTGTTTTTT.

The V and J genes are TRBV7-6 and TRBJ2-5, with 8 bases fitting TRBD2. Germline values: CDR1 SGHVS, CDR2 FNYEAQ. The CDR3 is made up of 13 amino acids. V shed 3 bases and J 5 bases; nucleotides not matched to a gene: 2. This chain's CDR3 is CASSFRLAETQYF. The CDR3 DNA reads as TGTGCCAGCAGCTTCCGACTAGCGGAGACCCAGTACTTC.

This rearrangement joins TRBV7-9 to TRBJ2-1; maybe TRBD2 (5 bases). Germline CDR1 reads SEHNR; CDR2 reads FQNEAQ (reference sequence). CDR3 length: 15 residues. Trimming stripped 5 bases from V and 8 bases from J, with 19 bases between. The CDR3 loop reads CASSPGRLVGDEQFF. Written as DNA, the CDR3 is TGTGCCAGCAGCCCAGGTCGCCTGGTCGGGGATGAGCAGTTCTTC.

The rearrangement uses TRBV4-3 and TRBJ1-4, with D unresolved. The CDR3 consists of 15 residues. The germline V gene encodes CDR1 LGHNA and CDR2 YSLEER. The V gene lost 0 bases and the J gene lost 0 bases, with 5 bases spanning the gap. CDR3 in amino acids: CASSQETATNEKLFF. The CDR3 nucleotides read TGCGCCAGCAGCCAAGAGACTGCAACTAATGAAAAACTGTTTTTT.

The genes are TRBV29-1 and TRBJ2-1; 9 bases are shared with TRBD2. The germline gives CDR1 SQVTM, CDR2 ANQGSEA. This CDR3 has 17 residues. The V segment lost 0 bases and the J segment 5 bases; nucleotides outside the gene matches: 11. The CDR3 reads CSVEDGLSGSTNNEQFF. The CDR3 DNA reads as TGCAGCGTTGAAGATGGCCTTAGCGGGAGTACGAACAATGAGCAGTTCTTC.

CDR3 nucleotides: TGTGCCAGCAGCTTAGTGGAACAGGGTACAGATACGCAGTATTTT. As protein: CASSLVEQGTDTQYF. The chain links TRBV7-9 to TRBJ2-3, with D possibly TRBD1 on 6 matching bases. The CDR3 is 15 amino acids. V lost 1 base and J lost 3, with 11 bases in between. CDR1 and CDR2 from the germline V gene are SEHNR and FQNEAQ (reference sequence).

The chain employs TRBV28 and TRBJ2-5; weak D call: TRBD1 (6 bases). The CDR3 is made up of 14 amino acids. Germline assignment: CDR1 MDHEN and CDR2 SYDVKM. The V gene lost 3 bases and the J gene lost 1 base, with 9 bases spanning the gap. For the CDR3, the DNA is TGTGCCAGCAGTTTCCGGGACATCCAAGAGACCCAGTACTTC. Translation: CASSFRDIQETQYF.

The chain couples TRBV5-5 to TRBJ1-5, with 8 bases that match TRBD1. V dropped 1 base and J dropped 6; count of bases not matched to a gene: 9. This CDR3 is built from 16 residues. Germline lookup yields CDR1 SGHKS and CDR2 YYEKEE (reference sequence). CDR3 in amino acids: CASSLIPRQGFQPQHF. The CDR3 DNA reads TGTGCCAGCAGCTTGATACCGAGACAGGGGTTTCAGCCCCAGCATTTT.